Following are 23 T cell receptor beta chains from one sample sequenced in a study of PD-L1 blockade in urothelial cancer. TCRdb's copy holds only in-frame clones and misses some; the assay was immunoSEQ multiplex PCR. Among just over 20,000 clones, around 90% were seen once, and the ten largest hold 15% to 20%. Sequencing used PBMCs, obtained around atezolizumab (anti-PD-L1) treatment. These receptors all stem from a woman aged 60-70 years with urothelial cancer.

This chain uses TRBV19 with TRBJ1-2; D remains unclear. This CDR3 is built from 14 residues. Germline values: CDR1 LNHDA, CDR2 SQIVND (reference sequence). The V gene lost 3 bases and the J gene lost 1 base, with 9 bases spanning the gap. The CDR3 nucleotides are TGTGCCAGTAGTATGTCCGGGTTTAACTATGGCTACACCTTC. As protein: CASSMSGFNYGYTF.

This chain joins TRBV5-6 and TRBJ1-5; D may be TRBD1 (6 bases). The germline gives CDR1 SGHDT, CDR2 YYEEEE. The length of the CDR3 is 14 residues. V was shortened by 1 base and J by 7 bases, with 12 bases between the two germline ends. The CDR3 DNA reads as TGTGCCAGCAGCTTGTCAGGGGCGTTGCAGCCCCAGCATTTT. It encodes CASSLSGALQPQHF. The complete variable domain, with remaining parts taken from reference TRBV5-6 and TRBJ1-5, reads DAGVTQSPTHLIKTRGQQVTLRCSPKSGHDTVSWYQQALGQGPQFIFQYYEEEERQRGNFPDRFSGHQFPNYSSELNVNALLLGDSALYLCASSLSGALQPQHFGDGTRLSIL.

In this sample, this clone is medium-sized (0.01 to 0.1%). The chain links TRBV5-1 to TRBJ2-3, with D unresolved. V lost 2 bases and J 2 bases, leaving 12 bases between the germline ends. The CDR3 totals 15 residues. The V gene's germline CDR1 is SGHRS and CDR2 YFSETQ. The CDR3: CASSLLHRATDTQYF. CDR3 sequence (DNA): TGCGCCAGCAGCTTACTTCATAGAGCCACAGATACGCAGTATTTT.

The J gene is TRBJ1-3, the V gene TRBV6-1, with TRBD1 identical over 8 bases. V shed 1 base and J 5 bases; nucleotides not matched to a gene: 7. CDR3 length equals 16 residues. The germline CDR1 and CDR2 sequences are MNHNS and SASEGT. The CDR3 bases are TGTGCCAGCAGTGAAGGGACAGGGAGGGGGAGAAACACCATATATTTT. Its protein product is CASSEGTGRGRNTIYF.

The chain is built from TRBV4-1 and TRBJ1-6; possible D gene TRBD1, 6 bases. V lost 1 base, J lost 10 bases, and 20 bases lay in between. This CDR3 has 17 residues. Germline CDR1 reads MGHRA; CDR2 reads YSYEKL. CDR3 residues: CASSQGDTLHIRSPLHF. The CDR3 bases are TGCGCCAGCAGCCAAGGGGACACCCTCCATATAAGATCACCCCTCCACTTT.

V usage is TRBV9 and J usage is TRBJ1-4, with 8 nucleotides matching TRBD1. V lost 4 bases to trimming and J lost 4 bases; unmatched junction nucleotides: 6. The CDR3 has 15 amino acids. The V gene's germline CDR1 is SGDLS and CDR2 YYNGEE. CDR3 coding DNA: TGTGCCAGCAGCCGAGACAGGGGCGGTAATGAAAAACTGTTTTTT. Translation gives CASSRDRGGNEKLFF.

The chain combines TRBV6-4 with TRBJ2-2; a weak D match, TRBD2 (5 bases). Germline CDR1 is MRHNA and CDR2 is SNTAGT. With 4 bases removed from V and 5 bases from J, the gap between germline ends came to 8 bases. The CDR3 has 13 amino acids. Here the CDR3 reads CASSVRGTGELFF. CDR3 nucleotide sequence: TGTGCCAGCAGTGTAAGAGGGACCGGGGAGCTGTTTTTT.

The V and J genes are TRBV5-1 and TRBJ2-1, with 9 bases aligning to TRBD1. The ends lost 7 bases at V and 4 bases at J; junction bases unmatched: 6. Germline V gene data show CDR1 as SGHRS and CDR2 as YFSETQ. The CDR3 loop spans 14 amino acids. The CDR3 loop reads CASADRGVYNEQFF. In DNA form, the CDR3 reads TGCGCCAGCGCTGACAGGGGGGTTTACAATGAGCAGTTCTTC.

The J gene is TRBJ1-2, the V gene TRBV5-1, with TRBD1 matching over 10 bases. Trimming at V came to 3 bases and at J to 7 bases, leaving 6 bases not matched to a gene. This CDR3 contains 14 residues. Germline loops: CDR1 SGHRS, CDR2 YFSETQ. CDR3 sequence (DNA): TGCGCCAGCAGCTGGGGACAGGGGAGCGTTGGCTACACCTTC. This codes for CASSWGQGSVGYTF.

This sequence joins TRBV5-1 and TRBJ2-7, with 13 bases lining up with TRBD2. From germline, CDR1 is SGHRS and CDR2 YFSETQ. The J segment lost 3 bases and the V segment lost 4 bases, leaving 1 base of the junction unmatched. This CDR3 is 14 amino acids long. CDR3 nucleotides: TGCGCCAGCAGCGGGACTAGCGGGAACTACGAGCAGTACTTC. Its translation is CASSGTSGNYEQYF. Full variable domain (remainder filled in from reference TRBV5-1 and TRBJ2-7): KAGVTQTPRYLIKTRGQQVTLSCSPISGHRSVSWYQQTPGQGLQFLFEYFSETQRNKGNFPGRFSGRQFSNSRSEMNVSTLELGDSALYLCASSGTSGNYEQYFGPGTRLTVT.

The chain couples TRBV7-2 to TRBJ2-3; tentative D call: TRBD2 (6 bases). This CDR3 has 18 residues. Trimming removed 2 bases from V and 5 bases from J, with 23 bases in between. Germline loops: CDR1 SGHTA, CDR2 FQGNSA. Here the CDR3 reads CASSLRRRGELAGDTQYF. The CDR3 DNA follows: TGTGCCAGCAGCTTACGTAGGAGGGGCGAACTAGCAGGAGATACGCAGTATTTT.

The chain couples TRBV29-1 to TRBJ1-3; a possible D gene is TRBD1 (6 bases). Deletions cut 7 bases from V and 7 bases from J, with 20 bases between. CDR1 is SQVTM, CDR2 ANQGSEA, per germline. This CDR3 is 14 amino acids long. Here the CDR3 reads CSALNPDRGNTIYF. In nucleotides, the CDR3 is TGCAGCGCCTTGAACCCGGACAGAGGCAACACCATATATTTT. The complete variable domain, with remaining parts taken from reference TRBV29-1 and TRBJ1-3, reads SAVISQKPSRDICQRGTSLTIQCQVDSQVTMMFWYRQQPGQSLTLIATANQGSEATYESGFVIDKFPISRPNLTFSTLTVSNMSPEDSSIYLCSALNPDRGNTIYFGEGSWLTVV.

The chain couples TRBV19 to TRBJ2-7; 10 bases are a match to TRBD1. From germline, CDR1 is LNHDA and CDR2 SQIVND (reference sequence). Germline trimming cut 5 bases from V and 2 bases from J; bases unmatched to any gene: 12. This CDR3 spans 17 amino acids. CDR3 sequence reads: CASSSPAGTGDPYEQYF. The CDR3 nucleotides are TGTGCCAGTAGTTCCCCCGCGGGGACAGGGGACCCCTACGAGCAGTACTTC.

The chain uses TRBV28 and TRBJ1-5, with 7 bases that match TRBD1. The CDR3 consists of 17 residues. V trimming: 9 bases; J trimming: 2 bases; junction bases outside the gene matches: 16. The germline CDR1 and CDR2 sequences are MDHEN and SYDVKM. CDR3 sequence reads: CASNTGASVGGNQPQHF. The CDR3 coding sequence is TGTGCCAGTAATACAGGGGCATCCGTAGGAGGCAATCAGCCCCAGCATTTT.

The chain has TRBV27 and TRBJ1-3; 10 nucleotides agree with TRBD1. The CDR3 is 15 residues long. V lost 5 bases to trimming and J lost 2 bases; unmatched junction nucleotides: 3. The V gene's germline CDR1 is MNHEY and CDR2 SMNVEV (reference sequence). DNA for the CDR3: TGTGCCAGCAGTGACAGGGGGCTTCCTGGAAACACCATATATTTT. Its protein product is CASSDRGLPGNTIYF.

This chain connects TRBV9 to TRBJ2-7; 8 bases match TRBD1. Germline V gene sequence: CDR1 SGDLS, CDR2 YYNGEE. The CDR3 extends over 15 amino acids. With 2 bases clipped from V and 5 bases from J, the junction kept 9 bases outside the gene matches. This CDR3 reads CASSVRDRSYNEQYF. In nucleotides, the CDR3 is TGTGCCAGCAGCGTCCGGGACAGGTCGTACAACGAGCAGTACTTC. The full variable domain, rest sourced from reference TRBV9 and TRBJ2-7, is DSGVTQTPKHLITATGQRVTLRCSPRSGDLSVYWYQQSLDQGLQFLIQYYNGEERAKGNILERFSAQQFPDLHSELNLSSLELGDSALYFCASSVRDRSYNEQYFGPGTRLTVT.

The chain couples TRBV27 to TRBJ1-1; D may be TRBD1 (6 bases). Deletions cut 7 bases from V and 4 bases from J, with 25 bases between. CDR3 size: 17 residues. The V gene's germline CDR1 is MNHEY and CDR2 SMNVEV (reference sequence). This chain's CDR3 is CASTPWGGSPTFTEAFF. The CDR3 DNA reads as TGTGCCAGCACCCCCTGGGGGGGCAGCCCCACGTTCACTGAAGCTTTCTTT.

The CDR3 here is CASSSVLGPRDRGLDGYTF. CDR3 nucleotide sequence: TGTGCCAGCAGCTCGGTTCTTGGCCCCCGGGACAGGGGGCTTGATGGCTACACCTTC. V usage is TRBV7-9 and J usage is TRBJ1-2; 12 bases agree with TRBD1. Germline V CDR1 and CDR2: SEHNR, FQNEAQ (reference sequence). V lost 4 bases to trimming and J lost 6 bases; unmatched junction nucleotides: 18. This CDR3 spans 19 amino acids.

Worth noting for this clone: A read error may produce the germline difference seen at one junction end. V is TRBV7-9 and J is TRBJ1-2; D is uncertain. The CDR3 sequence is 12 residues long. Germline V CDR1 and CDR2: SEHNR, FQNEAQ (reference sequence). CDR3 sequence reads: CASSLGFGAAGF. The CDR3 DNA follows: TGTGCCAGCAGCTTAGGATTTGGCGCTGCGGGGTTC. The full variable domain, rest sourced from reference TRBV7-9 and TRBJ1-2, is DTGVSQNPRHKITKRGQNVTFRCDPISEHNRLYWYRQTLGQGPEFLTYFQNEAQLEKSRLLSDRFSAERPKGSFSTLEIQRTEQGDSAMYLCASSLGFGAAGFGSGTRLTVV.

The J gene is TRBJ2-4, the V gene TRBV6-5; D may be TRBD1 (6 bases). The CDR3 totals 15 residues. Germline CDR1 reads MNHEY; CDR2 reads SVGAGI. V was clipped by 6 bases and J by 5 bases, with 17 bases between them. This chain's CDR3 is CASRTHRDTENIQYF. CDR3 DNA sequence: TGTGCCAGCAGGACACACAGGGATACGGAAAACATTCAGTACTTC.

The chain combines TRBV19 with TRBJ2-3; 7 nucleotides agree with TRBD2. Germline V CDR1 and CDR2: LNHDA, SQIVND (reference sequence). The CDR3 has 14 amino acids. Trimming cost V 5 bases and J 0 bases; bases outside gene matches: 2. The CDR3 sequence: CASSPSGSTDTQYF. The CDR3 region has the DNA TGTGCCAGTAGTCCTAGCGGTAGCACAGATACGCAGTATTTT.

V and J are TRBV5-4 and TRBJ2-3; 7 nucleotides align to TRBD2. The CDR3 runs to 14 residues. Germline CDR1 SGHNT, CDR2 YYREEE (reference sequence). V was pared by 7 bases and J by 4 bases, with 9 bases of the junction left unmatched. The CDR3 DNA reads as TGTGCCAGCCTAGCGGAGGCGGGTGCAGATACGCAGTATTTT. Residues: CASLAEAGADTQYF. Supplemented by reference TRBV5-4 and TRBJ2-3, the full variable domain reads ETGVTQSPTHLIKTRGQQVTLRCSSQSGHNTVSWYQQALGQGPQFIFQYYREEENGRGNFPPRFSGLQFPNYSSELNVNALELDDSALYLCASLAEAGADTQYFGPGTRLTVL.

On this clone: This sample also contains other DNA sequences that code for the same CDR3. The rearrangement links TRBV19 to TRBJ1-5; 7 bases are a match to TRBD1. Trimming at V came to 5 bases and at J to 0 bases, leaving 7 bases not matched to a gene. This CDR3 spans 16 amino acids. Germline V CDR1 and CDR2: LNHDA, SQIVND (reference sequence). CDR3 loop: CASSLRTGNSNQPQHF. CDR3 DNA sequence: TGTGCCAGTAGTCTCCGGACAGGCAATAGCAATCAGCCCCAGCATTTT.